Given below is one TCR beta chain in context. In terms of age and location, participants ranged from roughly 18 to 89 years and lived in around 22 US areas. This specimen comes from a study of blood T cell repertoires in COVID-19. In the study overall: Samples representing acute and convalescent COVID-19 were sourced from the United States, Italy and Spain.

Authors' analysis steps: Amplification of reference gene primers provided the estimated nucleated cell counts. The assay was immunoSEQ multiplex PCR, and TCRdb's table has in-frame clones only and misses some. V, J and clone size are those of that table, while D and trimming were read from the DNA. Counted here are a few hundred thousand clones, 80% to 90% occurring once; the ten biggest clones make up 4.1%. The origin of this receptor is a man younger than 40 with acute COVID-19. Sample: PBMCs or T cells enriched from blood (not recorded which).

The CDR3 DNA is TGTGCCAGCAGCGTACACTACACCGATACGCAGTATTTT. Translated: CASSVHYTDTQYF. The chain employs TRBV11-3 and TRBJ2-3; D is ambiguous. The CDR3 extends over 13 amino acids. V lost 5 bases and J 6 bases, leaving 12 bases between the germline ends. Germline V lookup: CDR1 SGHNT, CDR2 YENEEA.